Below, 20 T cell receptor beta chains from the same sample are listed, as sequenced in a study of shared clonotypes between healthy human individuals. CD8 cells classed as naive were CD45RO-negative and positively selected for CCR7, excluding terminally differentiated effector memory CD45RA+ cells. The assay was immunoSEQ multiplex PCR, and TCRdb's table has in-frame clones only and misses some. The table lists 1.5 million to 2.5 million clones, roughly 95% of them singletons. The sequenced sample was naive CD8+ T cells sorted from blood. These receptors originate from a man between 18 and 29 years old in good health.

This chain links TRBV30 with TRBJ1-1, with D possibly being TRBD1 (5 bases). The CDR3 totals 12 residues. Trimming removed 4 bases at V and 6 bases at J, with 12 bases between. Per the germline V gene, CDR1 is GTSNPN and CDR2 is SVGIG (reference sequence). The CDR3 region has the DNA TGTGCCTGGAACCCGGGGGGGGCTGAAGCTTTCTTT. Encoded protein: CAWNPGGAEAFF.

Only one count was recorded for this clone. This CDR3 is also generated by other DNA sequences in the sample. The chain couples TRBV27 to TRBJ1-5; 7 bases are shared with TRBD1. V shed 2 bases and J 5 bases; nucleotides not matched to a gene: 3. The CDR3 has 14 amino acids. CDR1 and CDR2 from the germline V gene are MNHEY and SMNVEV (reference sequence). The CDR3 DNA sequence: TGTGCCAGCAGTTTACGAACAGGGGATCAGCCCCAGCATTTT. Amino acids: CASSLRTGDQPQHF.

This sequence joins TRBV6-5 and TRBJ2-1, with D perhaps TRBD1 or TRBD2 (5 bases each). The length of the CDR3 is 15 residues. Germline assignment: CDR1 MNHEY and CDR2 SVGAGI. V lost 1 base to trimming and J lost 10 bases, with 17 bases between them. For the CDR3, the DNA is TGTGCCAGCAGTTACTACGGGACCTTCGACGGGGAGCAGTTCTTC. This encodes CASSYYGTFDGEQFF.

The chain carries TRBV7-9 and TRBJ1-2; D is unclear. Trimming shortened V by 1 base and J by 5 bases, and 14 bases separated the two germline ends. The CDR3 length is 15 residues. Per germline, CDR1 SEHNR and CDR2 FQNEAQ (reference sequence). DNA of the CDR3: TGTGCCAGCAGCTTAGACAGCGGACTTCCGTATGGCTACACCTTC. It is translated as CASSLDSGLPYGYTF.

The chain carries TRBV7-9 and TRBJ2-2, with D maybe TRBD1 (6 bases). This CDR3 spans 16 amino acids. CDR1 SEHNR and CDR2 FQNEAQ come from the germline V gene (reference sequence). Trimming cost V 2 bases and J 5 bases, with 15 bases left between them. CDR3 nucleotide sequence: TGTGCCAGCAGCTTACGGCAGGGGCGCGGTACCGGGGAGCTGTTTTTT. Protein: CASSLRQGRGTGELFF.

CDR3 loop: CASIGTGRGDNTEAFF. In DNA, the CDR3 is TGTGCCAGCATAGGGACAGGCCGGGGGGATAACACTGAAGCTTTCTTT. The chain joins TRBV27 to TRBJ1-1; TRBD1 matches 8 bases. The CDR3 consists of 16 residues. V lost 7 bases to trimming and J lost 2 bases; unmatched junction nucleotides: 12. Germline V gives CDR1 MNHEY, CDR2 SMNVEV (reference sequence).

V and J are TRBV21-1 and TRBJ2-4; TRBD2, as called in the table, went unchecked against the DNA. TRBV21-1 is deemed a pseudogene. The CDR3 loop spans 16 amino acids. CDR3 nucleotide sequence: TGTGCCAGCAGCAACGGGGTGGTTCCAGACAAAAACATTCAGTACTTC. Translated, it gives CASSNGVVPDKNIQYF.

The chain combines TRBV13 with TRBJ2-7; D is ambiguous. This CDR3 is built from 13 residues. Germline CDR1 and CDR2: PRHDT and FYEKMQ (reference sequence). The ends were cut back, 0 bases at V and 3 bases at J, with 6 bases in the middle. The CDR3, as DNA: TGTGCCAGCAGCTTAGGACTTTACTACGAGCAGTACTTC. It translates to CASSLGLYYEQYF.

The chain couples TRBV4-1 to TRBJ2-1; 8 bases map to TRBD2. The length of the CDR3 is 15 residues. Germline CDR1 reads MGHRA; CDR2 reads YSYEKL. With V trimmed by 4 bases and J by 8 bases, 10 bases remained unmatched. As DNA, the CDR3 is TGCGCCAGCAGCCCCCGACGGGGGGGCCTGCATGAGCAGTTCTTC. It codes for CASSPRRGGLHEQFF.

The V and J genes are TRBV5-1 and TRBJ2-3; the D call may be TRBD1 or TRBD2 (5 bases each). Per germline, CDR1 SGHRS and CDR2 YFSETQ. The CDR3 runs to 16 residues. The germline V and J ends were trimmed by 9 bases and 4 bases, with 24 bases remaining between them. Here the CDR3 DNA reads TGCGCCACCTTACACCCCCTCAGGGAGATGGCAGATACGCAGTATTTT. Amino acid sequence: CATLHPLREMADTQYF.

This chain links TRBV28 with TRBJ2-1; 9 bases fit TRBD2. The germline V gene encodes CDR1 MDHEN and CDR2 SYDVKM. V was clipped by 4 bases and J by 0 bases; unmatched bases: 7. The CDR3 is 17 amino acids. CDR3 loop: CASSSPREGSSYNEQFF. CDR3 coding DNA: TGTGCCAGCAGTTCGCCGCGGGAGGGGAGCTCCTACAATGAGCAGTTCTTC.

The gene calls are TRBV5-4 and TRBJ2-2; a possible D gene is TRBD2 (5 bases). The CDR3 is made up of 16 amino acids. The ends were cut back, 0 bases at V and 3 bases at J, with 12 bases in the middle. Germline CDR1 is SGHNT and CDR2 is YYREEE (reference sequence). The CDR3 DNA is TGTGCCAGCAGCTTGGGAGACGAGGGATACACCGGGGAGCTGTTTTTT. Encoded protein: CASSLGDEGYTGELFF.

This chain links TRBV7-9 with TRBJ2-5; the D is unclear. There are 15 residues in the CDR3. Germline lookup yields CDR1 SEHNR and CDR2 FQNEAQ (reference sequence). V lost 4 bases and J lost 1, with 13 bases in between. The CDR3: CASSSGPQLQETQYF. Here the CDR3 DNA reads TGTGCCAGCAGCTCCGGCCCCCAACTCCAAGAGACCCAGTACTTC. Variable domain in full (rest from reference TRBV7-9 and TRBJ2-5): DTGVSQNPRHKITKRGQNVTFRCDPISEHNRLYWYRQTLGQGPEFLTYFQNEAQLEKSRLLSDRFSAERPKGSFSTLEIQRTEQGDSAMYLCASSSGPQLQETQYFGPGTRLLVL.

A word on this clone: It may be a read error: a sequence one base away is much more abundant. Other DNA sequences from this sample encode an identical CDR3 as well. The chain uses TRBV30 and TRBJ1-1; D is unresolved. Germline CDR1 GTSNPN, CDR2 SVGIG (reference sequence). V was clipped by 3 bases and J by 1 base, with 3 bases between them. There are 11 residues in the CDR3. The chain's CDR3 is CAWRKNTEAFF. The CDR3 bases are TGTGCCTGGAGGAAGAACACTGAAGCTTTCTTT.

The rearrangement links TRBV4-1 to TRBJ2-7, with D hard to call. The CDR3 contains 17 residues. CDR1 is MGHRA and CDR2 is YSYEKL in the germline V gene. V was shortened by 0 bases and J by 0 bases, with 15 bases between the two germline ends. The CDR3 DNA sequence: TGCGCCAGCAGCCAAGATCGGGTAGGGTTCAGCTCCTACGAGCAGTACTTC. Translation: CASSQDRVGFSSYEQYF.

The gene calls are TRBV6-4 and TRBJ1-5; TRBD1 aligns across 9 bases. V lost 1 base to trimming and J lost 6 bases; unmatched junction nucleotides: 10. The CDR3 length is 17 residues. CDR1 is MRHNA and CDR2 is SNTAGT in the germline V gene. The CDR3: CASSDFRDRVYLQPQHF. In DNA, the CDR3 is TGTGCCAGCAGTGACTTTAGGGACAGGGTTTACCTTCAGCCCCAGCATTTT.

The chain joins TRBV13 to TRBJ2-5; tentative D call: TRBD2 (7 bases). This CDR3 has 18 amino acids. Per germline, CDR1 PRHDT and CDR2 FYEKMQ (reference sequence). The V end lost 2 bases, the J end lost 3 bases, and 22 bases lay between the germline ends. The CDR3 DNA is TGTGCCAGCAGCTTAAGGGTCAGGGGCGGGGGAACGAAAGAGACCCAGTACTTC. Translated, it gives CASSLRVRGGGTKETQYF.

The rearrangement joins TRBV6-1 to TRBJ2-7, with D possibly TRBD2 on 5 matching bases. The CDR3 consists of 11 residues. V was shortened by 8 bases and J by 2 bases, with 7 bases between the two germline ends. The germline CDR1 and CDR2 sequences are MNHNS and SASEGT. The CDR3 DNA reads TGTGCCAGCGGGGAGCCCTACGAGCAGTACTTC. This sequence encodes CASGEPYEQYF.

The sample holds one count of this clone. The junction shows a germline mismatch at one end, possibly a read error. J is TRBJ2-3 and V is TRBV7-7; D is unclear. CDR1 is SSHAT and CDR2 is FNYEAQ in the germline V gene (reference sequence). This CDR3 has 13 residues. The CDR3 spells CASSLRLGDTQYF. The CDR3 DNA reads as TGTGCTAGCAGCTTACGACTGGGGGATACGCAGTATTTT.

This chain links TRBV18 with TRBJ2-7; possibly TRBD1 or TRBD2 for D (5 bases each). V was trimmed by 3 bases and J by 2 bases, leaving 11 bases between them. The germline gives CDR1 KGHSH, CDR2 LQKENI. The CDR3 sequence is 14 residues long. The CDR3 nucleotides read TGTGCCAGCTCACCGGGGGACGGGGCCTACGAGCAGTACTTC. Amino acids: CASSPGDGAYEQYF.